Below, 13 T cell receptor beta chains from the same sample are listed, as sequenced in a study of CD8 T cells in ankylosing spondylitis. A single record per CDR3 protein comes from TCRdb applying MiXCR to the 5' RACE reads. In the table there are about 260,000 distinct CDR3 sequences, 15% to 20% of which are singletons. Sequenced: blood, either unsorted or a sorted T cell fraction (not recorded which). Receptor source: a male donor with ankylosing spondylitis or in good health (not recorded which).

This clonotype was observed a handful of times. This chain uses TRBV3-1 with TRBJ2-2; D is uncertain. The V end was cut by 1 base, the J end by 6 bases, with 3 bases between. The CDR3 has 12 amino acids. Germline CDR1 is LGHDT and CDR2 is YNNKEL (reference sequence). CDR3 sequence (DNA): TGTGCCAGCAGCCAAGGGGCCGGGGAGCTGTTTTTT. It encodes CASSQGAGELFF.

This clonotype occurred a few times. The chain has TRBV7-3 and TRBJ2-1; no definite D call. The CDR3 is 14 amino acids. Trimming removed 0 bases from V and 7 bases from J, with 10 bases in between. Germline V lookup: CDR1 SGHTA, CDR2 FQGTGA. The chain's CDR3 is CASSLTTTPNEQFF. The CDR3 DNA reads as TGTGCCAGCAGCTTAACCACGACCCCGAATGAGCAGTTCTTC.

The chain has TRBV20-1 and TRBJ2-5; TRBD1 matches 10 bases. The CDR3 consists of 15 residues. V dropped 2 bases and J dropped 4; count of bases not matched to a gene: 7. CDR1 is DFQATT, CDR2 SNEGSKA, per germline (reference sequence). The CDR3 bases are TGCAGTGCTAGACCACGACGGACAGGGGGAGAGACCCAGTACTTC. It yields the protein CSARPRRTGGETQYF.

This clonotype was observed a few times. The CDR3 DNA is TGTGCCACCAGCAATACTCCAGGGGGTGGGGAAGAGACCCAGTACTTC. It encodes CATSNTPGGGEETQYF. The chain recombines TRBV15 with TRBJ2-5; 7 bases agree with TRBD1. The V gene's germline CDR1 is LNHNV and CDR2 YYDKDF (reference sequence). The CDR3 runs 16 residues. J lost 3 bases, V lost 4 bases, and 11 bases had no gene match.

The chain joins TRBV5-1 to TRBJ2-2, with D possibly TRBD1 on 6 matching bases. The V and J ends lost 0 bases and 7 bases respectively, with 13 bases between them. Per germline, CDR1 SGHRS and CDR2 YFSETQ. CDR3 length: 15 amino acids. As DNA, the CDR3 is TGCGCCAGCAGCTTGGTTGGACAGCCTAACGGGGAGCTGTTTTTT. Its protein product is CASSLVGQPNGELFF.

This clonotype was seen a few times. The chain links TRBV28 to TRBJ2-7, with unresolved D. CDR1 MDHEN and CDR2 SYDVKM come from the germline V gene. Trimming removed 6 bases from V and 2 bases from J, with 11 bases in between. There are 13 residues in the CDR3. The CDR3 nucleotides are TGTGCCAGCAGCCGACTCGAACCCTACGAGCAGTACGTC. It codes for CASSRLEPYEQYV.

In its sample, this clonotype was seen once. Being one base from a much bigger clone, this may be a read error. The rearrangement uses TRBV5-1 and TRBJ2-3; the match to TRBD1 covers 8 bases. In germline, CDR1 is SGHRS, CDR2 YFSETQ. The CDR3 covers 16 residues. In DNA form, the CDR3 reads TGCGCCACCAGCCACAGACAGGGGCAGGGCACAGATACGCAGTATTTT. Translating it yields CATSHRQGQGTDTQYF.

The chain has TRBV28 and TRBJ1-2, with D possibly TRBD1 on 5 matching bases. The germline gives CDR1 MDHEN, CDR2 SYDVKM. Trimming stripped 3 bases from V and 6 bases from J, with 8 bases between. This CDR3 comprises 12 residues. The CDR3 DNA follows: TGTGCCAGCAGTTTGACGGGACATGGCTACACCTTC. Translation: CASSLTGHGYTF.

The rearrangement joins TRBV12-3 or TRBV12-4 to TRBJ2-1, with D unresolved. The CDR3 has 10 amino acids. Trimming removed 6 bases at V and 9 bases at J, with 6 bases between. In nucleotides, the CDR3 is TGTGCCAGCAGGGGTAGTGAGCAGTTCTTC. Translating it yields CASRGSEQFF.

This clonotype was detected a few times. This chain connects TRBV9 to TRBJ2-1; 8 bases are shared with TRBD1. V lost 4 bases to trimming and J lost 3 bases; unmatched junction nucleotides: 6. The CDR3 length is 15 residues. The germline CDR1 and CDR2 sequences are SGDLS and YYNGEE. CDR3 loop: CASSPNRGSYNEQFF. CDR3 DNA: TGTGCCAGCAGCCCGAACAGGGGGAGCTACAATGAGCAGTTCTTC.

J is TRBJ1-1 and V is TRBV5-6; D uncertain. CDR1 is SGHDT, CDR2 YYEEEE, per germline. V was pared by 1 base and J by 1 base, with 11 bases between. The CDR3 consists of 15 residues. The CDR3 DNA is TGTGCCAGCAGCTTGCCGAGTTCTGCGAACACTGAAGCTTTCTTT. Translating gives CASSLPSSANTEAFF.

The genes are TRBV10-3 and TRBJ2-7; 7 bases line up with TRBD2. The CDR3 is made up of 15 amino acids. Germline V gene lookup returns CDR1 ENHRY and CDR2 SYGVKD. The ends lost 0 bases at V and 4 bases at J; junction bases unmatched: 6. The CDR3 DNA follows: TGTGCCATCAGTGAGTCTGCGGGAGTGAGGTACGAGCAGTACGTC. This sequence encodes CAISESAGVRYEQYV.

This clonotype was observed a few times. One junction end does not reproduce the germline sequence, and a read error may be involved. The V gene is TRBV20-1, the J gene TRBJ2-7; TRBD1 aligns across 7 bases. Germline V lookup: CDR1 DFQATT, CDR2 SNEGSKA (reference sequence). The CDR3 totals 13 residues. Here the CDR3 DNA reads TGCAGTGCCGAGGAGAGGGACAGACCCTTGGAAACGTTC. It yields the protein CSAEERDRPLETF.